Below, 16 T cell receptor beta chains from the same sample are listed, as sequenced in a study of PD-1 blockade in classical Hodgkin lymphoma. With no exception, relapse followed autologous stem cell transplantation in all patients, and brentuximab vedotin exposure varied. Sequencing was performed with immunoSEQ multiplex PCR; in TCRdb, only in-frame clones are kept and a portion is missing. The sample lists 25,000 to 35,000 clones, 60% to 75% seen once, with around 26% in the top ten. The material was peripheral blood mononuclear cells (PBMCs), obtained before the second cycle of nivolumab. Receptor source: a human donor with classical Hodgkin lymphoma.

DNA for the CDR3: TGTGCCAGCTCAGAAACAGAGAACACTGAAGCTTTCTTT. This translates into CASSETENTEAFF. The rearrangement uses TRBV18 and TRBJ1-1; the D is unclear. The V end lost 5 bases, the J end lost 1 base, and 8 bases lay between the germline ends. This CDR3 contains 13 residues. Germline assignment: CDR1 KGHSH and CDR2 LQKENI.

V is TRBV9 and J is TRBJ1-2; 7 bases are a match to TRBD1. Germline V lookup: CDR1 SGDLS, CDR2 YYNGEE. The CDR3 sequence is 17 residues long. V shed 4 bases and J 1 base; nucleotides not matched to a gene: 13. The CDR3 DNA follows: TGTGCCAGCAGCTCAGACCGGGACAGCCTTATTAACTATGGCTACACCTTC. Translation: CASSSDRDSLINYGYTF.

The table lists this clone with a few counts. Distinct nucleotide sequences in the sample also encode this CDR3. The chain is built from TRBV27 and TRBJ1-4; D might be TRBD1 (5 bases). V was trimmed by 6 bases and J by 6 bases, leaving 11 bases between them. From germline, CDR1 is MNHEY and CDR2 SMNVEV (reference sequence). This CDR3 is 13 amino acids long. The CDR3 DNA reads TGTGCCAGCAGCCTTCAGGGCGATGAAAAACTGTTTTTT. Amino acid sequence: CASSLQGDEKLFF.

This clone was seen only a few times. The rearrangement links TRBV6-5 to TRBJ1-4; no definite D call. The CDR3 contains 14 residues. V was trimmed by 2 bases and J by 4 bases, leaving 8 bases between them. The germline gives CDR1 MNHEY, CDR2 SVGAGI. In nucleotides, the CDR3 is TGTGCCAGCAGTTACATGGCGTTTAATGAAAAACTGTTTTTT. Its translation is CASSYMAFNEKLFF.

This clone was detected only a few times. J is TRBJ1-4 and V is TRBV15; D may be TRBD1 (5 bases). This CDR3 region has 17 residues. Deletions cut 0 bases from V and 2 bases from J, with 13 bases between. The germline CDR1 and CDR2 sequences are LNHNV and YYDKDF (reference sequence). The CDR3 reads CATSRDPSGATNEKLFF. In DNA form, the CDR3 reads TGTGCCACCAGCAGAGATCCATCCGGGGCTACTAATGAAAAACTGTTTTTT.

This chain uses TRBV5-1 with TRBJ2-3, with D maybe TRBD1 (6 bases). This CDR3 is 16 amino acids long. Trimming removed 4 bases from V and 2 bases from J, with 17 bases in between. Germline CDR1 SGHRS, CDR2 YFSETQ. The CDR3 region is CASSATLRGFTDTQYF. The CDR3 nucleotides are TGCGCCAGCAGCGCAACACTCAGGGGTTTCACAGATACGCAGTATTTT.

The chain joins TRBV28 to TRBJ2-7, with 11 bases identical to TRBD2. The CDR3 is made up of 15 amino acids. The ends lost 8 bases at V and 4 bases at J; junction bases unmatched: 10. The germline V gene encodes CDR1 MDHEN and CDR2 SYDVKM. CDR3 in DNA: TGTGCCAGCCGACGGGGGGGACTAGCGGCTTACGAGCAGTACTTC. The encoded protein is CASRRGGLAAYEQYF.

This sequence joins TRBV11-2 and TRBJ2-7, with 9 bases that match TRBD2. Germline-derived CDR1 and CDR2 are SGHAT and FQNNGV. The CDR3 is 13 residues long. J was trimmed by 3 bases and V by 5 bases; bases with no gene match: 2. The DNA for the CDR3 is TGTGCCAGCAGCCGCGGGGGGGGCTACGAGCAGTACGTC. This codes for CASSRGGGYEQYV.

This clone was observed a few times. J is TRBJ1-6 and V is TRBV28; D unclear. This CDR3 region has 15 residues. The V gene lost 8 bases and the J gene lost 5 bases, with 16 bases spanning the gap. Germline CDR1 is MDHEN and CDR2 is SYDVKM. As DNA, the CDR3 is TGTGCCAGCGGCCGAGCGGGAGCCAATAATTCACCCCTCCACTTT. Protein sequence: CASGRAGANNSPLHF.

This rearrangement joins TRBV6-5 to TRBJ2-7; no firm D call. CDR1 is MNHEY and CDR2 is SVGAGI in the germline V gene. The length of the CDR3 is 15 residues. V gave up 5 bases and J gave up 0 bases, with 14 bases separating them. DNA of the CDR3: TGTGCCAGCAGTGCAGAGCAAATACGCTCCTACGAGCAGTACTTC. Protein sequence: CASSAEQIRSYEQYF.

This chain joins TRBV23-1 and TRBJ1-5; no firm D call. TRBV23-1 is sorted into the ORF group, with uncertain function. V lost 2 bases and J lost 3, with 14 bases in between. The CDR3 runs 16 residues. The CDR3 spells CASSQPGWGFNQPQHF. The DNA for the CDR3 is TGCGCCAGCAGTCAACCTGGGTGGGGTTTCAATCAGCCCCAGCATTTT.

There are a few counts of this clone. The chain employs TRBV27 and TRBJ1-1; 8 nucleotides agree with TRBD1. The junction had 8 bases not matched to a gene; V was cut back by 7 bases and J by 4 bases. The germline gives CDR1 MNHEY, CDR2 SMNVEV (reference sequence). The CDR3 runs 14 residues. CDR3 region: CASNPQGASTEAFF. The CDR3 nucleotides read TGTGCCAGCAACCCTCAGGGGGCTAGCACTGAAGCTTTCTTT.

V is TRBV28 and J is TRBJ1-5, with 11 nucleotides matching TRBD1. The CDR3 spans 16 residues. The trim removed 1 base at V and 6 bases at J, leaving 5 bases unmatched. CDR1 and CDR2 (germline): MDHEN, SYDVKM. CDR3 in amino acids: CASSLSGTGGFQPQHF. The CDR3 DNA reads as TGTGCCAGCAGTTTATCCGGGACAGGGGGTTTTCAGCCCCAGCATTTT.

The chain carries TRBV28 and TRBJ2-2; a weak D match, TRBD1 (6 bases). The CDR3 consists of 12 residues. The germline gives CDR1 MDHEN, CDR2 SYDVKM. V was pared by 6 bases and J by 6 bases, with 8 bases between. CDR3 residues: CASRKGAGELFF. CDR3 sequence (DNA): TGTGCCAGCAGAAAGGGGGCCGGGGAGCTGTTTTTT.

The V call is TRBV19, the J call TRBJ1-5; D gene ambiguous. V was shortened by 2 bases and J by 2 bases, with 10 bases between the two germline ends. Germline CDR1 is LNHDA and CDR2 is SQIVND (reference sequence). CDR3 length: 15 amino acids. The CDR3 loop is CASSILGYGNQPQHF. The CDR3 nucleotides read TGTGCCAGTAGTATATTGGGTTATGGCAATCAGCCCCAGCATTTT. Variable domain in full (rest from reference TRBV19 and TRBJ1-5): DGGITQSPKYLFRKEGQNVTLSCEQNLNHDAMYWYRQDPGQGLRLIYYSQIVNDFQKGDIAEGYSVSREKKESFPLTVTSAQKNPTAFYLCASSILGYGNQPQHFGDGTRLSIL.

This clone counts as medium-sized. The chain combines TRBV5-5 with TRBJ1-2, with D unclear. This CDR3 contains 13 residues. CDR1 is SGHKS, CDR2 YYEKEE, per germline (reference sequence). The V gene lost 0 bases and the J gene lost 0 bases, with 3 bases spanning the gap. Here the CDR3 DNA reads TGTGCCAGCAGCTTGGAGCCTAACTATGGCTACACCTTC. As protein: CASSLEPNYGYTF.